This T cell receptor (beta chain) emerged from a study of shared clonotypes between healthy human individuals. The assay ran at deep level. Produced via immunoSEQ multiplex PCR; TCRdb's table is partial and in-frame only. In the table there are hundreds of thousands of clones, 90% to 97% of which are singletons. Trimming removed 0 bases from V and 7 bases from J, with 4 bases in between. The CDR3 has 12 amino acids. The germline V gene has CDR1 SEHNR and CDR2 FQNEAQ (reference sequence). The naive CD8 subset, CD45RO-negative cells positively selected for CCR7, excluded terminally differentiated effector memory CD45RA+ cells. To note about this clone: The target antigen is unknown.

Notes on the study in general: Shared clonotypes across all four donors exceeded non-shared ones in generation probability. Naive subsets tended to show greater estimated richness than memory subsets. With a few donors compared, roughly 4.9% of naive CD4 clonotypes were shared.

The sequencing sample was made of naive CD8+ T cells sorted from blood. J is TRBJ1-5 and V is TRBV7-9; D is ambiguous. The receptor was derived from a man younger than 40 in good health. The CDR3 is CASSLAQQPQHF. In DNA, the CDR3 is TGTGCCAGCAGCTTAGCTCAGCAGCCCCAGCATTTT.